This TCR beta chain emerged from a study of T cells after yellow fever vaccination. Study background: Any fraction with a low cell number was prepared using SMART-Seq v4 Ultra Low Input. Overall study findings and caveats: Re-detected after boosting: most primary clones, around 96% of CD4 and 75% to 90% of CD8. A minor fraction of clonotypes spanned both CD4 and CD8 compartments.

A process of 5'RACE template switching, which added a universal primer site and UMIs, was used to make TCR cDNA. TCRdb reanalysed the 5' RACE reads using MiXCR and keeps one entry per CDR3 protein. The data show some 350,000 distinct CDR3 sequences, 9.5% to 13% seen once. CDR1 is MNHNS and CDR2 is SASEGT in the germline V gene. This CDR3 contains 13 residues. The V end lost 6 bases, the J end lost 9 bases, and 12 bases lay between the germline ends. Regarding this clonotype: Its matching antigen is unknown.

The rearrangement joins TRBV6-1 to TRBJ1-6, with D tentatively TRBD1 (5 bases). Specimen: PBMCs, collected on the day of the first yellow fever vaccination. The TCR was taken from a man aged 18 to 30 who received the YFV17D yellow fever vaccine. The DNA of the CDR3 is TGTGCCAGCAGCCAGGGTGGGGTTTCACCCCTCCACTTT. Translated, it gives CASSQGGVSPLHF.